One and the same sample provided the 28 T cell receptor beta chains below, sequenced in a study of blood T cell repertoires in COVID-19. Produced via immunoSEQ multiplex PCR; TCRdb's table is partial and in-frame only. This sample has approximately 61,000 clones, with 79% found just once. Sequenced input: peripheral blood. These receptors were obtained from a woman aged 70-85 years with acute or convalescent COVID-19.

The rearrangement links TRBV3-1 (or the pseudogene TRBV3-2) to TRBJ2-7; D ambiguous. CDR3 length: 12 residues. Trimming left V 1 base short and J 6 bases short, with 7 bases between. Per germline, CDR1 LGHDT and CDR2 YNNKEL (reference sequence). CDR3 coding DNA: TGTGCCAGCAGCCAAGCTACTCTCGAGCAGTACTTC. It encodes CASSQATLEQYF.

The chain is built from TRBV7-8 and TRBJ1-1; tentatively, D is TRBD1 (5 bases). The CDR3 covers 14 residues. The V end lost 1 base, the J end lost 6 bases, and 12 bases lay between the germline ends. Germline-derived CDR1 and CDR2 are SGHVS and FQNEAQ. The CDR3: CASSLERGISEAFF. CDR3 nucleotide sequence: TGTGCCAGCAGCTTAGAGCGGGGGATCTCTGAAGCTTTCTTT.

The chain uses TRBV4-1 and TRBJ1-1; D is undetermined. V was trimmed by 1 base and J by 0 bases, leaving 6 bases between them. CDR3 length: 14 amino acids. Germline CDR1 MGHRA, CDR2 YSYEKL. CDR3 amino acids: CASSQGHLNTEAFF. The CDR3 region has the DNA TGCGCCAGCAGCCAAGGGCATTTGAACACTGAAGCTTTCTTT.

The V call is TRBV4-2, the J call TRBJ1-3; TRBD1 might be the D (5 bases). V lost 0 bases, J lost 7 bases, and 16 bases lay in between. Germline CDR1 LGHNA, CDR2 YNFKEQ. The CDR3 runs to 16 residues. Here the CDR3 reads CASSQDEAPGRNTIYF. For the CDR3, the DNA is TGTGCCAGCAGCCAAGATGAGGCGCCAGGGAGGAACACCATATATTTT.

The chain combines TRBV4-2 with TRBJ1-5, with 9 bases aligning to TRBD1. Germline values: CDR1 LGHNA, CDR2 YNFKEQ. The CDR3 is 15 residues long. The V segment lost 2 bases and the J segment 2 bases; nucleotides outside the gene matches: 1. The CDR3 DNA follows: TGTGCCAGCAGCCAATGGACAGGGGGCAATCAGCCCCAGCATTTT. It yields the protein CASSQWTGGNQPQHF.

The rearrangement joins TRBV20-1 to TRBJ1-4; 8 nucleotides align to TRBD1. The junction had 7 bases not matched to a gene; V was cut back by 3 bases and J by 4 bases. Looked up from germline, CDR1 is DFQATT and CDR2 is SNEGSKA (reference sequence). This CDR3 contains 15 residues. The CDR3 DNA follows: TGCAGTGCTAGTCAGGGGGCTGAGGGTAATGAAAAACTGTTTTTT. Amino acid sequence: CSASQGAEGNEKLFF.

The chain joins TRBV5-1 to TRBJ2-2; TRBD1 might be the D (6 bases). CDR1 is SGHRS and CDR2 is YFSETQ in the germline V gene. Between the trimmed V and J ends, which lost 8 bases and 2 bases, there was a span of 19 bases. The CDR3 has 16 amino acids. DNA of the CDR3: TGCGCCAGTCGGAACAGGGACGAGGGAAACACCGGGGAGCTGTTTTTT. This encodes CASRNRDEGNTGELFF.

The chain joins TRBV6-1 to TRBJ2-7; D not certain. Germline CDR1 and CDR2: MNHNS and SASEGT. The CDR3 runs to 14 residues. Trimming left V 2 bases short and J 4 bases short, with 12 bases between. For the CDR3, the DNA is TGTGCCAGCAGTGAACTTGTCAACAAATACGAGCAGTACTTC. The encoded protein is CASSELVNKYEQYF.

The rearrangement links TRBV2 to TRBJ1-4; TRBD1 matches at 9 bases. CDR3 length: 12 residues. Germline values: CDR1 SNHLY, CDR2 FYNNEI. The CDR3 nucleotides read TGTGCTGGGACAGGGCAACGTGAAAAACTGTTTTTT. Its translation is CAGTGQREKLFF.

The DNA for the CDR3 is TGTGCCAGCAGCCCGGGGACAGGGGGCCAAGGGGAGCAGTACTTC. It is translated as CASSPGTGGQGEQYF. V gene TRBV7-6 combines with J gene TRBJ2-7; TRBD1 matches 12 bases. Germline V lookup: CDR1 SGHVS, CDR2 FNYEAQ. V was clipped by 5 bases and J by 7 bases; unmatched bases: 9. The CDR3 has 15 residues.

This sequence joins TRBV12-3 or TRBV12-4 and TRBJ1-2; no reliable D call. The CDR3 runs 13 residues. V was clipped by 5 bases and J by 6 bases, with 13 bases between them. The CDR3 region is CASSPSGRHGYTF. The CDR3 DNA is TGTGCCAGCAGTCCCTCGGGTCGGCATGGCTACACCTTC.

The V gene is TRBV4-3, the J gene TRBJ1-1; D possibly corresponds to TRBD1 (6 bases). The CDR3 contains 14 residues. The V gene lost 4 bases and the J gene lost 2 bases, with 11 bases spanning the gap. From germline, CDR1 is LGHNA and CDR2 YSLEER. CDR3 in DNA: TGCGCCAGCAGCCCAGGACAGAAAAACACTGAAGCTTTCTTT. Translating gives CASSPGQKNTEAFF.

This chain links TRBV19 with TRBJ1-6, with D uncertain. V lost 5 bases to trimming and J lost 0 bases, with 8 bases between them. The germline V gene encodes CDR1 LNHDA and CDR2 SQIVND (reference sequence). This CDR3 comprises 15 residues. CDR3 residues: CASSWESSYNSPLHF. The CDR3 coding sequence is TGTGCCAGTAGTTGGGAGAGCTCCTATAATTCACCCCTCCACTTT.

This clone was counted between two and nine times. The rearrangement links TRBV2 to TRBJ2-2; 7 bases are a match to TRBD1. J lost 5 bases, V lost 6 bases, and 3 bases had no gene match. This CDR3 is 13 amino acids long. Per germline, CDR1 SNHLY and CDR2 FYNNEI. In DNA form, the CDR3 reads TGTGCCAGCAGCGTACAGGGGACCGGGGAGCTGTTTTTT. Its protein is CASSVQGTGELFF.

In this sample, this clone turned up a few times. The chain recombines TRBV19 with TRBJ2-3, with 8 bases aligning to TRBD2. J lost 0 bases, V lost 4 bases, and 3 bases had no gene match. This CDR3 is 15 amino acids long. Per germline, CDR1 LNHDA and CDR2 SQIVND (reference sequence). This CDR3 reads CASSNGGGSTDTQYF. CDR3 sequence (DNA): TGTGCCAGTAGTAATGGCGGGGGGAGCACAGATACGCAGTATTTT.

The chain has TRBV12-5 and TRBJ1-5; the D is unclear. Germline V gives CDR1 LGHNT, CDR2 FRNRAP. Deletions cut 6 bases from V and 2 bases from J, with 17 bases between. The CDR3 runs 16 residues. The CDR3 sequence: CASGLRVPRGNQPQHF. CDR3 in DNA: TGTGCTAGTGGCCTCCGAGTACCCCGGGGCAATCAGCCCCAGCATTTT. Full variable domain (remainder filled in from reference TRBV12-5 and TRBJ1-5): DARVTQTPRHKVTEMGQEVTMRCQPILGHNTVFWYRQTMMQGLELLAYFRNRAPLDDSGMPKDRFSAEMPDATLATLKIQPSEPRDSAVYFCASGLRVPRGNQPQHFGDGTRLSIL.

This clone was recorded a few times. V usage is TRBV6-6 and J usage is TRBJ2-7; D gene ambiguous. Trimming stripped 8 bases from V and 3 bases from J, with 17 bases between. The germline gives CDR1 MNHNY, CDR2 SVGAGI (reference sequence). The CDR3 length is 14 residues. For the CDR3, the DNA is TGTGCCAGCGCCCAGTCAGGTATTAGCTACGAGCAGTACTTC. It is translated as CASAQSGISYEQYF.

The J gene is TRBJ1-1, the V gene TRBV12-3 or TRBV12-4; D unresolved. The CDR3 totals 13 residues. Trimming took off 6 bases at V and 1 base at J, with 9 bases between the two ends. The CDR3 region is CASSPTWNTEAFF. CDR3 bases: TGTGCCAGCAGCCCCACATGGAACACTGAAGCTTTCTTT.

CDR3 sequence (DNA): TGTGCCAGCAGTTTGAGCGGGGGGAGCCAAGAGACCCAGTACTTC. Protein: CASSLSGGSQETQYF. The J gene is TRBJ2-5, the V gene TRBV28, with TRBD2 matching over 9 bases. CDR1 and CDR2 from the germline V gene are MDHEN and SYDVKM. CDR3 length equals 15 residues. Trimming cost V 3 bases and J 1 base; bases outside gene matches: 3.

The chain recombines TRBV4-2 with TRBJ2-5; TRBD2 might be the D (6 bases). CDR1 is LGHNA, CDR2 YNFKEQ, per germline. Trimming left V 0 bases short and J 2 bases short, with 16 bases between. The CDR3 runs to 17 residues. CDR3 loop: CASSQDWGVVGQETQYF. The CDR3 bases are TGTGCCAGCAGCCAAGATTGGGGGGTAGTTGGTCAAGAGACCCAGTACTTC.

The rearrangement joins TRBV21-1 to TRBJ1-5. TRBV21-1 is classified as a pseudogene. This CDR3 contains 16 residues. The CDR3 coding sequence is TGTGCCAGCAGCAAAGGTCTTCGGGAGTGGGATCAGCCCCAGCATTTT. It encodes CASSKGLREWDQPQHF.

The chain couples TRBV7-2 to TRBJ1-5; 10 bases line up with TRBD1. This CDR3 comprises 15 residues. CDR1 is SGHTA, CDR2 FQGNSA, per germline. Trimming at V came to 5 bases and at J to 5 bases, leaving 6 bases not matched to a gene. The DNA for the CDR3 is TGTGCCAGCAGCCCACCGACAGGGGGCGATCAGCCCCAGCATTTT. Protein sequence: CASSPPTGGDQPQHF.

V is TRBV29-1 and J is TRBJ2-3, with TRBD2 matching 11 bases. The germline V gene has CDR1 SQVTM and CDR2 ANQGSEA. With V trimmed by 4 bases and J by 3 bases, 6 bases remained unmatched. The CDR3 loop spans 15 amino acids. Written as DNA, the CDR3 is TGCAGCGTTGTTGCTAGCGGGGGGTTAACAGATACGCAGTATTTT. Translated, it gives CSVVASGGLTDTQYF.

This chain joins TRBV11-2 and TRBJ2-3, with 11 positions matching TRBD1. Germline loops: CDR1 SGHAT, CDR2 FQNNGV. The V gene end was trimmed by 5 bases and the J gene end by 3 bases; junction bases not matched to a gene: 4. The CDR3 covers 15 residues. This CDR3 reads CASSPGTGGTDTQYF. The CDR3 region has the DNA TGTGCCAGCAGCCCCGGGACAGGGGGAACAGATACGCAGTATTTT.

This clone has just a few counts. This sequence joins TRBV4-3 and TRBJ2-1, with D possibly matching TRBD2 (5 bases). The germline V gene has CDR1 LGHNA and CDR2 YSLEER. Trimming left V 3 bases short and J 8 bases short, with 20 bases between. The length of the CDR3 is 16 residues. In DNA, the CDR3 is TGCGCCAGCAGCCAGGGAGACCCATTCCAATCCGATGAGCAGTTCTTC. This translates into CASSQGDPFQSDEQFF.

The count of this clone is one. This rearrangement joins TRBV6-5 to TRBJ2-7; 7 nucleotides match TRBD2. V shed 5 bases and J 2 bases; nucleotides not matched to a gene: 6. In germline, CDR1 is MNHEY, CDR2 SVGAGI. CDR3 length equals 14 residues. CDR3 loop: CASSPRGTPYEQYF. In DNA, the CDR3 is TGTGCCAGCAGTCCGCGGGGGACTCCCTACGAGCAGTACTTC.

The count of this clone is one. The chain employs TRBV6-5 and TRBJ2-3; 8 bases match TRBD2. CDR1 and CDR2 (germline): MNHEY, SVGAGI. This CDR3 region has 15 residues. V trimming: 2 bases; J trimming: 3 bases; junction bases outside the gene matches: 4. CDR3: CASSYDSGATDTQYF. The CDR3 DNA is TGTGCCAGCAGTTACGATAGCGGGGCGACAGATACGCAGTATTTT.

This CDR3 reads CAISESITAGTPNYGYTF. CDR3 sequence (DNA): TGTGCCATCAGTGAGTCGATCACAGCCGGGACTCCTAACTATGGCTACACCTTC. The chain links TRBV10-3 to TRBJ1-2; a possible D gene is TRBD1 (5 bases). This CDR3 comprises 18 residues. Trimming pared 0 bases from V and 0 bases from J, leaving 17 bases between. Germline V gene data show CDR1 as ENHRY and CDR2 as SYGVKD.